Below are 24 T cell receptor beta chains sequenced from a single sample in a study of T cell repertoires in cytomegalovirus infection. Which antigens these TCRs recognize remains unknown. Each CDR3 protein is one row after TCRdb ran MiXCR on the reads. The table records about 5,700 distinct CDR3 sequences, 45% to 55% of them present only once. The sequencing input was PBMCs, sequenced either directly or after in vitro stimulation (not recorded which). These receptors came from a human donor in good health (CMV status not recorded). Some clones in this sample may be carry-over from other donors' samples.

This clonotype was seen at least ten times. This chain connects TRBV25-1 to TRBJ2-1; 10 nucleotides align to TRBD2. Trimming took 0 bases from V and 8 from J; bases not matched to a gene: 4. CDR3 length: 15 amino acids. Per the germline V gene, CDR1 is MGHDK and CDR2 is SYGVNS. The CDR3 protein is CASSEYGLAGDEQFF. CDR3 DNA sequence: TGTGCCAGCAGTGAATATGGGCTAGCGGGAGATGAGCAGTTCTTC.

The rearrangement uses TRBV7-9 and TRBJ2-1; tentatively, D is TRBD1 (6 bases). This CDR3 contains 15 residues. Looked up from germline, CDR1 is SEHNR and CDR2 is FQNEAQ (reference sequence). Trimming stripped 8 bases from V and 3 bases from J, with 17 bases between. The CDR3 DNA reads as TGTGCCAGCCACATACGGACAGAGGTCTACAATGAGCAGTTCTTC. Translating it yields CASHIRTEVYNEQFF.

This clonotype was seen more than once but under ten times. The chain recombines TRBV6-5 with TRBJ1-5, with 7 nucleotides matching TRBD1. The J segment lost 16 bases and the V segment lost 6 bases, leaving 18 bases of the junction unmatched. The germline V gene encodes CDR1 MNHEY and CDR2 SVGAGI. This CDR3 contains 14 residues. The CDR3 sequence is CASRMGQKNQPPHF. CDR3 coding DNA: TGTGCCAGCAGAATGGGACAGAAGAATCAGCCCCCTCATTTT.

Notes on this clonotype: One end of the junction is discordant with germline, which a read error may explain. The chain has TRBV6-5 and TRBJ1-5, with 7 bases fitting TRBD1. The germline V gene has CDR1 MNHEY and CDR2 SVGAGI. This CDR3 is built from 14 residues. CDR3 amino acids: CASRMGQKNHPRHF. CDR3 DNA sequence: TGTGCCAGCAGAATGGGACAGAAGAATCATCCCCGGCATTTT.

This clonotype has more than one count but fewer than ten. This chain connects TRBV7-2 to TRBJ1-2, with D hard to call. V was pared by 2 bases and J by 3 bases, with 7 bases between. Germline V CDR1 and CDR2: SGHTA, FQGNSA. The CDR3 totals 13 residues. The CDR3 nucleotides read TGTGCCAGCAGCTTAAACAGCTACTATGGCTACACCTTC. Translation gives CASSLNSYYGYTF.

V usage is TRBV10-3 and J usage is TRBJ1-1; TRBD1 aligns across 8 bases. J was trimmed by 13 bases and V by 6 bases; bases with no gene match: 19. CDR1 is ENHRY and CDR2 is SYGVKD in the germline V gene. The CDR3 totals 15 residues. The CDR3 sequence is CAISGFGQGDTEYFF. In nucleotides, the CDR3 is TGTGCCATCAGCGGGTTTGGACAGGGCGACACTGAATATTTCTTT.

For this clonotype: One end of the junction varies from germline; a read error may be responsible. The chain joins TRBV7-8 to TRBJ1-5; 7 bases match TRBD1. The V gene's germline CDR1 is SGHVS and CDR2 FQNEAQ. The CDR3 contains 15 residues. The CDR3 region is CVSSPGTASNQPRHF. Written as DNA, the CDR3 is TGTGTCAGCAGCCCAGGGACAGCTAGCAATCAGCCCCGGCATTTT.

This clonotype was seen repeatedly, ten times or more. J is TRBJ2-2 and V is TRBV28; TRBD2 matches at 10 bases. Germline CDR1 is MDHEN and CDR2 is SYDVKM. The CDR3 is 15 amino acids. The J segment lost 5 bases and the V segment lost 3 bases, leaving 3 bases of the junction unmatched. The CDR3 reads CASSFQTSGTGELFF. Written as DNA, the CDR3 is TGTGCCAGCAGTTTCCAGACTAGCGGGACCGGGGAGCTGTTTTTT.

This clonotype was recorded at least ten times. The chain combines TRBV4-1 with TRBJ2-3; possibly TRBD2 for D (5 bases). This CDR3 spans 13 amino acids. V lost 3 bases and J 7 bases, leaving 11 bases between the germline ends. Germline V gene data show CDR1 as MGHRA and CDR2 as YSYEKL. CDR3 sequence: CASSQDGENTQYF. CDR3 nucleotide sequence: TGCGCCAGCAGCCAGGACGGGGAAAATACGCAGTATTTT.

A remark on this clonotype: Its ends do not fully match the called genes, so a read error is possible. The chain has TRBV6-1 and TRBJ2-7, with TRBD2 as a possible D gene (5 bases). This CDR3 is built from 14 residues. Germline CDR1 MNHNS, CDR2 SASEGT. The chain's CDR3 is CASTPTQLDDEHDF. The CDR3 coding sequence is TGTGCCAGCACTCCCACCCAACTAGACGACGAGCATGACTTC.

A remark on this clonotype: The final CDR3 position lacks the conserved phenylalanine or tryptophan, pointing to a likely read error. The limits of the CDR3 on the DNA are not certain, so only TCRdb's listed CDR3 is given. The chain combines TRBV10-3 with TRBJ1-1; the DNA was not used to check the table's D call, TRBD1. The germline V gene encodes CDR1 ENHRY and CDR2 SYGVKD. 15 amino acids form the CDR3, both terminal residues included. This CDR3 is CAISGFGQGDTVACS.

Worth noting for this clonotype: The missing conserved phenylalanine or tryptophan at the end of this CDR3 makes a read error likely. This chain's CDR3 is CASSWDTPGDYQYL. The CDR3 coding sequence is TGTGCCAGCAGCTGGGACACCCCGGGCGACTATCAGTACTTA. This chain connects TRBV7-8 to TRBJ2-7; a possible D gene is TRBD1 (6 bases). CDR1 is SGHVS and CDR2 is FQNEAQ in the germline V gene. The CDR3 length is 14 residues. Trimming left V 4 bases short and J 10 bases short, with 20 bases between.

A word on this clonotype: A clone one base away is much larger, so this may be a read error. The chain combines TRBV7-8 with TRBJ2-7; D is possibly TRBD1 (6 bases). V was pared by 4 bases and J by 11 bases, with 21 bases between. CDR3 size: 14 residues. Germline CDR1 SGHVS, CDR2 FQNEAQ. The CDR3 protein is CASSWDTPCDLKYF. DNA of the CDR3: TGTGCCAGCAGCTGGGACACCCCTTGCGACTTGAAGTACTTC.

The chain links TRBV19 to TRBJ2-1, with D hard to call. V lost 4 bases and J 8 bases, leaving 15 bases between the germline ends. The CDR3 loop spans 14 amino acids. Germline assignment: CDR1 LNHDA and CDR2 SQIVND (reference sequence). In nucleotides, the CDR3 is TGTGCCAGTAGTAAGTTTGAGACTCCCGATGAGCAGTTCTTC. Translated: CASSKFETPDEQFF.

The chain links TRBV7-3 to TRBJ2-1; perhaps TRBD1 as D (5 bases). CDR3 length: 13 residues. The V and J ends lost 5 bases and 7 bases respectively, with 12 bases between them. Germline V lookup: CDR1 SGHTA, CDR2 FQGTGA. CDR3 amino acids: CASSRYTGNEQFF. The CDR3 coding sequence is TGTGCCAGCAGCCGATATACAGGTAATGAGCAGTTCTTC.

This clonotype has more than one count but fewer than ten. This chain connects TRBV10-3 to TRBJ2-2; D remains ambiguous. Germline V gives CDR1 ENHRY, CDR2 SYGVKD. The CDR3 is 14 amino acids. Trimming left V 2 bases short and J 9 bases short, with 13 bases between. The CDR3 DNA is TGTGCCATCAGTGAGGAGACACCCTCGTGGGAGCTGTTTTTT. Translating it yields CAISEETPSWELFF.

This clonotype appeared a single time. Germline and junction disagree at one end, which may indicate a read error. The V call is TRBV6-2 or TRBV6-3, the J call TRBJ1-1; D gene uncertain. This CDR3 spans 14 amino acids. Germline V lookup: CDR1 MNHEY, CDR2 SVGEGT. DNA for the CDR3: TGTGCCAGCATCTCCCCAGAACCGCACACTGAATCTTTCTTT. Translation: CASISPEPHTESFF.

The CDR3 coding sequence is TGTGCCACCTCCCCGGTGGTACCTGTGATCTGTGAGCTGTTTTTT. Protein product: CATSPVVPVICELFF. V usage is TRBV12-3 or TRBV12-4 and J usage is TRBJ2-2, with D unresolved. Trimming removed 10 bases at V and 11 bases at J, with 26 bases between. The CDR3 length is 15 residues.

The CDR3 DNA follows: TGTGCCAGCAGCGGTTGGGACGGTGGAAAAGAGACCCAGTACTTC. It specifies CASSGWDGGKETQYF. The chain employs TRBV12-3 or TRBV12-4 and TRBJ2-5; either TRBD1 or TRBD2 may supply D (5 bases each). Between the trimmed V and J ends, which lost 6 bases and 3 bases, there was a span of 17 bases. The CDR3 consists of 15 residues.

As regards this clonotype: The junction departs from the called germline gene at one end, perhaps through a read error. The V gene is TRBV6-8, the J gene TRBJ2-6; TRBD2 matches at 10 bases. The germline V gene encodes CDR1 MNHGY and CDR2 SAAAGT. This CDR3 spans 17 amino acids. The CDR3 region has the DNA TGTGCCAGCAGCAGCGGGAGGGGTACATCTGGGGCCAACATCCTGACTTTC. Protein sequence: CASSSGRGTSGANILTF.

The chain is built from TRBV7-2 and TRBJ2-7, with a weak D call TRBD2 (6 bases). The length of the CDR3 is 12 residues. Trimming removed 2 bases from V and 10 bases from J, with 12 bases in between. Per the germline V gene, CDR1 is SGHTA and CDR2 is FQGNSA. This chain's CDR3 is CASSLTEGDQYF. For the CDR3, the DNA is TGTGCCAGCAGCTTAACGGAGGGCGATCAGTACTTC.

A remark on this clonotype: One junction end disagrees with the germline gene, perhaps due to a read error. This chain joins TRBV11-2 and TRBJ2-5; 7 bases line up with TRBD2. The CDR3 loop spans 19 amino acids. The germline V gene encodes CDR1 SGHAT and CDR2 FQNNGV. The CDR3 DNA sequence: TGTGCCATCAGCTTAAGAGGATATCGCGGGAGACCCGAAGGGGAGACCCAGTACTTC. Translated: CAISLRGYRGRPEGETQYF.

This clonotype was recorded a few times. Its ends do not fully match the called genes, so a read error is possible. The chain links TRBV6-5 to TRBJ1-5; 7 nucleotides line up with TRBD1. CDR3 length equals 14 residues. CDR1 is MNHEY and CDR2 is SVGAGI in the germline V gene. The CDR3: CASSMGQTNPPHHF. CDR3 nucleotide sequence: TGTGCCAGCAGCATGGGACAGACGAATCCGCCCCATCATTTT.

Turning to this clonotype: One end of the junction varies from germline; a read error may be responsible. The chain combines TRBV10-3 with TRBJ1-1, with 8 positions matching TRBD1. The CDR3 is 15 residues long. The germline V gene encodes CDR1 ENHRY and CDR2 SYGVKD. The CDR3 is CALSGVGQGDTEAFF. The DNA for the CDR3 is TGTGCCCTCAGCGGTGTTGGACAGGGAGACACTGAAGCTTTCTTT.